This T cell receptor beta chain was sequenced during a study of regulatory T cells in long-lasting Graves disease. This clonotype was found a few times. Its specificity is unknown. With iRepertoire HTBI primers and Arm-PCR of CDR3 regions, TCR beta libraries were built. TCRdb re-derived calls from the multiplex PCR reads in MiXCR, one entry per CDR3 protein. Seen here are a few hundred thousand distinct CDR3 sequences, roughly 24% observed once, and the top ten hold approximately 27%. The sample's time point: persistent/refractory GD, antithyroid drugs over 5 years with positive TRAb. The authors made the TCR library using RNA they extracted from PBMCs. The authors drew patients from an endocrinology department in Xi'an, China. V lost 1 base, J lost 5 bases, and 14 bases lay in between. Germline assignment: CDR1 SEHNR and CDR2 FQNEAQ (reference sequence). The CDR3 is 15 amino acids. Study results and caveats: Lower TCR diversity was seen in persistent Graves' patients than in newly diagnosed ones.

The chain links TRBV7-9 to TRBJ1-1, with a tentative D call TRBD1 (5 bases). The TCR sequence derives from a woman in her 40s with Graves disease. Material: peripheral blood mononuclear cells (PBMCs), obtained when the disease was refractory, from a patient treated with antithyroid drugs. CDR3 nucleotides: TGTGCCAGCAGCTTAGGGGACCCAGGATGGACTGAAGCTTTCTTT. Its protein product is CASSLGDPGWTEAFF.